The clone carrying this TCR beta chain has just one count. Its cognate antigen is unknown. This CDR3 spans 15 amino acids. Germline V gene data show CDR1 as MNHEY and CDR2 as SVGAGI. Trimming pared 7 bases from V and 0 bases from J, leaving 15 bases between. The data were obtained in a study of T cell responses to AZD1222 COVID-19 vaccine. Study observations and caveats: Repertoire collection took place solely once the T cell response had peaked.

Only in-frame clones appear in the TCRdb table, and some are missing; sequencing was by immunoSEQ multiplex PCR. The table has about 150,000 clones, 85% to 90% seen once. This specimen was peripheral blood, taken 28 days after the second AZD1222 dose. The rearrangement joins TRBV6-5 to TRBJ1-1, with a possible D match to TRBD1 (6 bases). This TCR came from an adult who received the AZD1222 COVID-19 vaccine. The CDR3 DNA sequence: TGTGCCAGCAAGTCTACAGGGAACATGAACACTGAAGCTTTCTTT. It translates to CASKSTGNMNTEAFF.